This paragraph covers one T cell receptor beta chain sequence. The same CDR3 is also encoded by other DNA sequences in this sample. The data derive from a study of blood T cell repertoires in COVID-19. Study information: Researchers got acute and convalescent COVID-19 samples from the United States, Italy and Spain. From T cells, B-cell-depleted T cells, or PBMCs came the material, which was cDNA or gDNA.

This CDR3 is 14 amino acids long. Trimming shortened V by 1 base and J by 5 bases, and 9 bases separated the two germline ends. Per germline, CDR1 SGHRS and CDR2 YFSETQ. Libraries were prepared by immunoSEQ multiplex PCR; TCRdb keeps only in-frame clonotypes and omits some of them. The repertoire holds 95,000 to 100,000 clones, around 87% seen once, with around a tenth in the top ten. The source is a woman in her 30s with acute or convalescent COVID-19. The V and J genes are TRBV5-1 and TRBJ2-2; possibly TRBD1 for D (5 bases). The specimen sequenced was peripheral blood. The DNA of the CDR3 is TGCGCCAGCAGCTTGAGGGGTAATACCGGGGAGCTGTTTTTT. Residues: CASSLRGNTGELFF.